The present T cell receptor (beta chain) was sequenced within a study of blood T cell repertoires in COVID-19. Study-level background: PBMCs, B-cell-depleted T cells, or T cells were the source of the cDNA or gDNA that made up the material.

The CDR3 loop spans 19 amino acids. The J segment lost 0 bases and the V segment lost 5 bases, leaving 13 bases of the junction unmatched. Germline loops: CDR1 MNHEY, CDR2 SVGEGT. Study processing details: For nucleated cells, counts were estimated from reference gene primer amplification. Using immunoSEQ multiplex PCR, the repertoire was profiled, and TCRdb retains in-frame clones only, with some absent. That table is the source of V, J and clone size, and D and trimming were worked out from the DNA. The sample includes some 150,000 clones, approximately 90% of them seen just once. The sample taken for sequencing was peripheral blood. The clonotype originates from a man aged 60-69 years with active or convalescent COVID-19. The chain links TRBV6-2 or TRBV6-3 to TRBJ1-1; 12 nucleotides agree with TRBD1. CDR3 loop: CASSTRWDRGRFMNTEAFF. The CDR3 nucleotides read TGTGCCAGCAGTACGCGGTGGGACAGGGGGCGTTTTATGAACACTGAAGCTTTCTTT.